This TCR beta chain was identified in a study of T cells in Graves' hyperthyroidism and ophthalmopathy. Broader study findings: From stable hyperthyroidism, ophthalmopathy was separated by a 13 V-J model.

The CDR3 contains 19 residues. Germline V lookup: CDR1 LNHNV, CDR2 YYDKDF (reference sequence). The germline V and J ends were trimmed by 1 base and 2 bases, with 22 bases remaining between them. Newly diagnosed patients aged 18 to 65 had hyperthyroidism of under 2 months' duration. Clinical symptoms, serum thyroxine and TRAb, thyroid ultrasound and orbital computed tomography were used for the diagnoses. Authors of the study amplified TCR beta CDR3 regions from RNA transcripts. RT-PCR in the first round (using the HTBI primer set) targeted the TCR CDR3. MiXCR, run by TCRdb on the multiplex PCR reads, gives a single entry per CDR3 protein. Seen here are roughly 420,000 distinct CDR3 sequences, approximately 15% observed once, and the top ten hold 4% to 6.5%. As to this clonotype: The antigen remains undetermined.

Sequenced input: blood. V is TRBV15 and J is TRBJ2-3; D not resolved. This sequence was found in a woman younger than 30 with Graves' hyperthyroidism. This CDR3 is CATSRVPPSLVSDTDTQYF. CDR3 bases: TGTGCCACCAGCAGAGTACCTCCGTCGTTAGTGAGCGACACAGATACGCAGTATTTT.